The 29 T cell receptor beta chains listed next were all sequenced from one sample in a study of naive and memory T cell subsets. Two oligonucleotides, mixed equimolar, formed the beta constant-region primer covering TRBC1 and TRBC2. From the UMI-ligation and nested PCR reads, TCRdb called clonotypes with MiXCR, one entry per CDR3 protein. The table lists tens of thousands of distinct CDR3 sequences, 7% to 7.5% of them singletons. The specimen sequenced was central memory CD4+ T cells from blood. The source of these receptors is a human donor in good health.

The sample holds many counts of this clonotype. The rearrangement joins TRBV7-2 to TRBJ2-3; 11 bases map to TRBD2. The CDR3 is 15 amino acids. Germline V CDR1 and CDR2: SGHTA, FQGNSA. V was clipped by 10 bases and J by 6 bases; unmatched bases: 12. The CDR3 coding sequence is TGTGCCAACTCCCAATCGACTAGCGGGGAGGATACGCAGTATTTT. Amino acids: CANSQSTSGEDTQYF.

This clonotype counts as medium-sized (0.01 to 0.1%). The chain employs TRBV7-2 and TRBJ1-5; a weak D match, TRBD1 (6 bases). Germline V lookup: CDR1 SGHTA, CDR2 FQGNSA. Deletions cut 1 base from V and 4 bases from J, with 14 bases between. The CDR3 consists of 16 residues. This chain's CDR3 is CASSLEAARGNQPQHF. The CDR3 DNA sequence: TGTGCCAGCAGCTTAGAAGCAGCTAGGGGGAATCAGCCCCAGCATTTT.

This clonotype was detected many times. The chain is built from TRBV11-2 and TRBJ2-3; D is perhaps TRBD2 (6 bases). V lost 5 bases to trimming and J lost 6 bases, with 24 bases between them. Germline V lookup: CDR1 SGHAT, CDR2 FQNNGV. The CDR3 spans 17 residues. CDR3 loop: CASSIQRTGAPIDTQYF. CDR3 bases: TGTGCCAGCAGCATACAGCGGACGGGAGCCCCAATTGATACGCAGTATTTT.

This clonotype was observed a few times. V gene TRBV7-2 combines with J gene TRBJ2-2; perhaps TRBD1 as D (5 bases). Deletions cut 6 bases from V and 4 bases from J, with 21 bases between. Germline values: CDR1 SGHTA, CDR2 FQGNSA. The CDR3 is 17 amino acids. CDR3 bases: TGTGCCAGCAGACGAAGATTAACAGGCGTTGGCACCGGGGAGCTGTTTTTT. Amino acid sequence: CASRRRLTGVGTGELFF.

There are many counts of this clonotype. The rearrangement links TRBV29-1 to TRBJ1-2; no clear D. V lost 4 bases to trimming and J lost 10 bases, with 4 bases between them. The CDR3 is 8 residues long. CDR1 SQVTM and CDR2 ANQGSEA come from the germline V gene. This CDR3 reads CSVGFYTF. CDR3 sequence (DNA): TGCAGCGTTGGGTTCTACACCTTC.

This clonotype was detected ten times or more. The chain recombines TRBV7-8 with TRBJ1-1; TRBD1 matches at 7 bases. V dropped 4 bases and J dropped 6; count of bases not matched to a gene: 11. This CDR3 is 15 amino acids long. CDR1 is SGHVS and CDR2 is FQNEAQ in the germline V gene. Here the CDR3 reads CASSSYRGGQSEAFF. DNA of the CDR3: TGTGCCAGCAGCTCTTACAGGGGAGGACAGTCTGAAGCTTTCTTT.

This clonotype has ten or more counts. The chain couples TRBV2 to TRBJ2-7; 7 positions match TRBD1. Germline V gene data show CDR1 as SNHLY and CDR2 as FYNNEI. This CDR3 comprises 13 residues. V gave up 4 bases and J gave up 6 bases; unmatched junction bases: 6. CDR3 region: CASSVKAGGEQYF. For the CDR3, the DNA is TGTGCCAGCAGTGTAAAGGCAGGGGGCGAGCAGTACTTC.

This clonotype was detected only a few times. This chain connects TRBV5-1 to TRBJ2-1; the match to TRBD2 covers 9 bases. The CDR3 is 14 residues long. The trim removed 7 bases at V and 7 bases at J, leaving 9 bases unmatched. CDR1 SGHRS and CDR2 YFSETQ come from the germline V gene. The DNA for the CDR3 is TGCGCCAGCTTCATCAGCGGGAGGAAGAATGAGCAGTTCTTC. Translated: CASFISGRKNEQFF.

This clonotype showed up just a few times. This rearrangement joins TRBV5-4 to TRBJ2-1, with 10 nucleotides matching TRBD2. CDR3 length equals 14 residues. V lost 4 bases to trimming and J lost 10 bases; unmatched junction nucleotides: 8. Germline V lookup: CDR1 SGHNT, CDR2 YYREEE (reference sequence). The CDR3, as DNA: TGTGCCAGCAGCCTAGCGGGAGAGATTTGGGAGCAGTTCTTC. Translation: CASSLAGEIWEQFF.

This clonotype appeared many times. The J gene is TRBJ2-3, the V gene TRBV7-2, with TRBD1 matching over 8 bases. Per the germline V gene, CDR1 is SGHTA and CDR2 is FQGNSA. CDR3 length: 17 residues. V was pared by 5 bases and J by 1 base, with 11 bases of the junction left unmatched. The chain's CDR3 is CASSKRPGGGGTDTQYF. In nucleotides, the CDR3 is TGTGCCAGCAGCAAAAGACCAGGGGGCGGAGGCACAGATACGCAGTATTTT.

Ten or more counts support this clonotype. This chain links TRBV6-2 or TRBV6-3 with TRBJ1-1, with D unclear. Deletions cut 6 bases from V and 8 bases from J, with 13 bases between. CDR1 is MNHEY and CDR2 is SVGEGT in the germline V gene. The CDR3 totals 12 residues. CDR3 region: CASRELRSEAFF. CDR3 DNA sequence: TGTGCCAGCAGGGAGCTTAGGAGCGAAGCTTTCTTT.

This clonotype was seen ten or more times. The rearrangement joins TRBV30 to TRBJ1-6, with TRBD1 matching over 7 bases. This CDR3 has 12 amino acids. Trimming removed 5 bases from V and 9 bases from J; junction bases left unmatched: 4. Germline values: CDR1 GTSNPN, CDR2 SVGIG (reference sequence). The CDR3 DNA reads as TGTGCCTGGGGACAGGCCGTTTCACCCCTCCACTTT. Translating it yields CAWGQAVSPLHF. Variable domain in full (rest from reference TRBV30 and TRBJ1-6): SQTIHQWPATLVQPVGSPLSLECTVEGTSNPNLYWYRQAAGRGLQLLFYSVGIGQISSEVPQNLSASRPQDRQFILSSKKLLLSDSGFYLCAWGQAVSPLHFGNGTRLTVT.

This clonotype was counted many times. The J gene is TRBJ1-2, the V gene TRBV6-2 or TRBV6-3, with a tentative D call TRBD1 (5 bases). V lost 7 bases and J lost 8, with 17 bases in between. This CDR3 has 13 amino acids. Germline V CDR1 and CDR2: MNHEY, SVGEGT. The CDR3 DNA sequence: TGTGCCAGCACCATAACGACAGCTGGCGGCTACACCTTC. This translates into CASTITTAGGYTF.

This clonotype was counted ten times or more. The CDR3 sequence is CASSPVTGTALYGYTF. The DNA for the CDR3 is TGTGCCAGCAGCCCGGTGACCGGGACAGCTCTCTATGGCTACACCTTC. This chain links TRBV7-8 with TRBJ1-2; 7 bases match TRBD1. This CDR3 comprises 16 residues. Looked up from germline, CDR1 is SGHVS and CDR2 is FQNEAQ. V lost 5 bases and J lost 4; bases outside the gene matches: 13.

There are many counts of this clonotype. The rearrangement uses TRBV20-1 and TRBJ2-1; D uncertain. The germline V gene encodes CDR1 DFQATT and CDR2 SNEGSKA (reference sequence). The ends were cut back, 7 bases at V and 4 bases at J, with 11 bases in the middle. The CDR3 contains 12 residues. CDR3 loop: CSVRTNYNEQFF. The CDR3 DNA reads as TGCAGTGTAAGGACGAATTACAATGAGCAGTTCTTC.

This clonotype has a handful of counts. The rearrangement joins TRBV7-9 to TRBJ2-7; a weak D match, TRBD2 (6 bases). This CDR3 contains 14 residues. The germline V gene encodes CDR1 SEHNR and CDR2 FQNEAQ (reference sequence). Deletions cut 5 bases from V and 7 bases from J, with 18 bases between. The CDR3 reads CASSVGGTVGEQYF. The CDR3 nucleotides are TGTGCCAGCAGCGTGGGGGGTACGGTGGGTGAGCAGTACTTC.

The table lists this clonotype with many counts. This chain links TRBV9 with TRBJ2-5; 7 bases map to TRBD2. CDR1 and CDR2 from the germline V gene are SGDLS and YYNGEE. The length of the CDR3 is 15 residues. V lost 1 base, J lost 1 base, and 4 bases stayed unmatched. CDR3 nucleotides: TGTGCCAGCAGCGTATCGACGGGGGGCCAAGAGACCCAGTACTTC. Its translation: CASSVSTGGQETQYF.

This sequence joins TRBV19 and TRBJ1-2; no definite D call. Per germline, CDR1 LNHDA and CDR2 SQIVND (reference sequence). The CDR3 is made up of 14 amino acids. Trimming removed 3 bases at V and 6 bases at J, with 14 bases between. The CDR3 loop reads CASSIWGERHGYTF. The CDR3 coding sequence is TGTGCCAGTAGTATTTGGGGTGAGCGGCATGGCTACACCTTC.

The chain employs TRBV7-9 and TRBJ1-1; 9 nucleotides match TRBD1. V shed 5 bases and J 7 bases; nucleotides not matched to a gene: 8. Germline V lookup: CDR1 SEHNR, CDR2 FQNEAQ (reference sequence). The CDR3 is 14 residues long. CDR3 amino acids: CASSGTGGWVEAFF. The CDR3 DNA reads as TGTGCCAGCAGCGGTACAGGGGGCTGGGTTGAAGCTTTCTTT.

This clonotype was seen at least ten times. The chain uses TRBV4-3 and TRBJ2-2, with D unclear. V gave up 3 bases and J gave up 8 bases, with 13 bases separating them. CDR1 and CDR2 from the germline V gene are LGHNA and YSLEER. The CDR3 covers 14 residues. The CDR3: CASSQPTAGGELFF. The CDR3 nucleotides read TGCGCCAGCAGCCAGCCTACCGCCGGGGGGGAGCTGTTTTTT.

Written as DNA, the CDR3 is TGTGCCAGCAGCTTAAGTGGGTCAGGGACCTACGAGCAGTACTTC. Translated: CASSLSGSGTYEQYF. The rearrangement links TRBV7-2 to TRBJ2-7, with D perhaps matching TRBD1 (5 bases). This CDR3 region has 15 residues. The germline V gene encodes CDR1 SGHTA and CDR2 FQGNSA. V lost 2 bases to trimming and J lost 2 bases, with 13 bases between them.

The V gene is TRBV14, the J gene TRBJ1-2; no firm D call. This CDR3 region has 13 residues. Trimming cost V 4 bases and J 8 bases, with 14 bases left between them. Germline values: CDR1 SGHDN, CDR2 FVKESK. This chain's CDR3 is CASSRDQVRGYTF. The CDR3 DNA sequence: TGTGCCAGCAGCCGAGACCAGGTCCGGGGCTACACCTTC.

V usage is TRBV7-3 and J usage is TRBJ2-1; possible D gene TRBD2, 5 bases. CDR3 length: 15 residues. The ends were cut back, 6 bases at V and 5 bases at J, with 17 bases in the middle. Germline lookup yields CDR1 SGHTA and CDR2 FQGTGA. The CDR3 coding sequence is TGTGCCAGCAGTCAAACCGGAGGACGGCACAATGAGCAGTTCTTC. This gives the protein CASSQTGGRHNEQFF.

The chain employs TRBV5-1 and TRBJ2-1, with TRBD2 matching over 9 bases. CDR3 length: 16 residues. The junction had 9 bases not matched to a gene; V was cut back by 1 base and J by 7 bases. Looked up from germline, CDR1 is SGHRS and CDR2 is YFSETQ. CDR3 bases: TGCGCCAGCAGCTTGAGACCTAGCGGGGCCCTGAATGAGCAGTTCTTC. This gives the protein CASSLRPSGALNEQFF.

The rearrangement joins TRBV7-3 to TRBJ2-3; D is perhaps TRBD1 (5 bases). This CDR3 spans 14 amino acids. V lost 5 bases and J lost 8, with 17 bases in between. Per the germline V gene, CDR1 is SGHTA and CDR2 is FQGTGA. CDR3 DNA sequence: TGTGCCAGCAGCCTACAGGACGGCTTATTTACGCAGTATTTT. This gives the protein CASSLQDGLFTQYF.

This clonotype was seen repeatedly, ten times or more. J is TRBJ2-4 and V is TRBV14, with TRBD2 identical over 10 bases. The CDR3 runs 16 residues. Germline V gene data show CDR1 as SGHDN and CDR2 as FVKESK. V lost 1 base and J lost 5; bases outside the gene matches: 5. The CDR3 protein is CASSQGGSGGQNIQYF. The CDR3 DNA follows: TGTGCCAGCAGCCAAGGCGGTAGCGGGGGGCAAAACATTCAGTACTTC. The whole variable domain, filled in from reference TRBV14 and TRBJ2-4, reads EAGVTQFPSHSVIEKGQTVTLRCDPISGHDNLYWYRRVMGKEIKFLLHFVKESKQDESGMPNNRFLAERTGGTYSTLKVQPAELEDSGVYFCASSQGGSGGQNIQYFGAGTRLSVL.

This clonotype was found many times. The rearrangement joins TRBV19 to TRBJ1-5; TRBD1 aligns across 12 bases. Germline V gene lookup returns CDR1 LNHDA and CDR2 SQIVND (reference sequence). This CDR3 spans 16 amino acids. The junction had 4 bases not matched to a gene; V was cut back by 4 bases and J by 3 bases. CDR3 bases: TGTGCCAGTAGTAGAGGGACAGGGGGCTTCAATCAGCCCCAGCATTTT. This sequence encodes CASSRGTGGFNQPQHF.

This clonotype was seen more than once but under ten times. This chain connects TRBV24-1 to TRBJ1-4; D is unclear. The CDR3 runs to 14 residues. The V and J ends lost 8 bases and 2 bases respectively, with 11 bases between them. Germline lookup yields CDR1 KGHDR and CDR2 SFDVKD. The CDR3 spells CATILAATNEKLFF. CDR3 bases: TGTGCCACCATTCTCGCGGCGACTAATGAAAAACTGTTTTTT.

V gene TRBV4-1 combines with J gene TRBJ2-5, with TRBD2 identical over 9 bases. Per germline, CDR1 MGHRA and CDR2 YSYEKL. Unmatched junction bases numbered 9, after V lost 0 bases and J lost 4 bases. The CDR3 extends over 17 amino acids. CDR3 sequence (DNA): TGCGCCAGCAGCCAAGATTTGGCGGGAGGGCCACGAGAGACCCAGTACTTC. Translation: CASSQDLAGGPRETQYF.